These T cell receptor beta chains were read from a single sample in a study of shared clonotypes between healthy human individuals. TCRdb's copy holds only in-frame clones and misses some; the assay was immunoSEQ multiplex PCR. Here the sample spans some 2,500,000 clones, under 95% being singletons. Sequenced sample: naive CD4+ T cells from PBMCs. These receptors were taken from a man in his late teens or twenties in good health. Some clones in this sample may be carry-over from other donors' samples. Both conserved end residues are part of each CDR3. Each record gives: V gene, J gene, clone size, D gene, CDR3 protein, CDR3 DNA. The D gene is left open where the match is weak. Clone size appears in some rows only: once, few, many, or a class for an expanded clone.

TRBV7-9	TRBJ2-7	.	.	CASSFAGSSYEQYF	TGTGCCAGCAGCTTTGCGGGTAGCTCCTACGAGCAGTACTTC
TRBV2	TRBJ2-1	once	TRBD1	CASIRSPPRTGPSGLTYNEQFF	TGTGCCAGCATTCGCTCCCCACCCCGGACAGGGCCCAGCGGGTTAACTTACAATGAGCAGTTCTTC
TRBV2	TRBJ2-5	.	.	CASSAVPTGTQYF	TGTGCCAGCAGTGCCGTGCCGACGGGGACCCAGTACTTC
TRBV7-9	TRBJ2-2	.	.	CASSLKWGTVNTGELFF	TGTGCCAGCAGCTTGAAATGGGGGACGGTGAACACCGGGGAGCTGTTTTTT
TRBV29-1	TRBJ2-6	.	.	CSVTRFLSGANVLTF	TGCAGCGTCACAAGGTTCCTCTCTGGGGCCAACGTCCTGACTTTC
TRBV18	TRBJ2-7	.	.	CASSPKTRDEQYF	TGTGCCAGCTCACCAAAGACTAGGGACGAGCAGTACTTC
TRBV7-9	TRBJ1-5	.	TRBD1	CASSQTGRGQPQHF	TGTGCCAGCAGCCAGACAGGGAGGGGTCAGCCCCAGCATTTT
TRBV28	TRBJ1-1	.	.	CASRTVVGTEAFF	TGTGCCAGCAGGACCGTCGTGGGCACTGAAGCTTTCTTT
TRBV21-1	TRBJ1-5	.	.	CASSLGGGHSNQPQHF	TGTGCCAGCAGTCTGGGGGGAGGGCATAGCAATCAGCCCCAGCATTTT
TRBV20-1	TRBJ2-7	.	.	CSAGRSEQYF	TGCAGTGCTGGCCGGAGCGAGCAGTACTTC
TRBV12-5	TRBJ2-5	.	.	CASGLLGETQYF	TGTGCTAGTGGTTTGTTGGGGGAGACCCAGTACTTC
TRBV18	TRBJ2-7	.	.	CASSPAGSAVYEQYF	TGTGCCAGCTCACCCGCCGGGTCAGCGGTCTACGAGCAGTACTTC
TRBV28	TRBJ1-4	.	.	CASSLRGAGKLFF	TGTGCCAGCAGTTTACGGGGGGCGGGGAAACTGTTTTTT
TRBV28	TRBJ2-5	.	TRBD2	CASSSLGGWGLAGVVETQYF	TGTGCCAGCAGTTCCCTCGGGGGATGGGGACTAGCGGGAGTGGTGGAGACCCAGTACTTC
TRBV7-2	TRBJ2-5	.	.	CASSKNQGRETQYF	TGTGCCAGCAGCAAAAACCAGGGTCGAGAGACCCAGTACTTC
TRBV7-9	TRBJ2-3	.	TRBD1	CASSPGTAADTQYF	TGTGCCAGCAGCCCCGGGACAGCAGCAGATACGCAGTATTTT
TRBV19	TRBJ1-3	.	.	CASSLRGLSGNTIYF	TGTGCCAGTAGTCTAAGGGGCCTCTCTGGAAACACCATATATTTT
TRBV10-1	TRBJ2-4	.	.	CASRRGDPGKCRAKNIQYF	TGCGCCAGCAGGAGGGGGGACCCCGGCAAATGTAGAGCCAAAAACATTCAGTACTTC
TRBV18	TRBJ2-6	once	.	CASSPAPGHGANVLTF	TGTGCCAGCTCCCCTGCTCCAGGGCATGGGGCCAACGTCCTGACTTTC